Below, 17 T cell receptor beta chains from the same sample are listed, as sequenced in a study of blood T cell repertoires in COVID-19. The data were produced by immunoSEQ multiplex PCR, yet TCRdb's version contains in-frame clones alone and is incomplete. This table holds about 120,000 clones, over 65% found once. The sample consisted of peripheral blood. These receptors were obtained from an older man with acute or convalescent COVID-19.

The chain recombines TRBV5-1 with TRBJ1-1, with D possibly matching TRBD1 (6 bases). Looked up from germline, CDR1 is SGHRS and CDR2 is YFSETQ. The length of the CDR3 is 17 residues. Trimming took off 0 bases at V and 0 bases at J, with 15 bases between the two ends. DNA for the CDR3: TGCGCCAGCAGCTTGGCCGGCCCGACAGGACTGAACACTGAAGCTTTCTTT. Translation: CASSLAGPTGLNTEAFF.

This clone was recorded once. The chain recombines TRBV2 with TRBJ2-3, with 10 bases aligning to TRBD2. The V gene's germline CDR1 is SNHLY and CDR2 FYNNEI. With V trimmed by 5 bases and J by 0 bases, 8 bases remained unmatched. The CDR3 length is 17 residues. CDR3 sequence reads: CASSRWTSGSSTDTQYF. The CDR3 bases are TGTGCCAGCAGTCGATGGACTAGCGGATCTAGCACAGATACGCAGTATTTT. The variable domain in full, with the rest retrieved from reference TRBV2 and TRBJ2-3, is EPEVTQTPSHQVTQMGQEVILRCVPISNHLYFYWYRQILGQKVEFLVSFYNNEISEKSEIFDDQFSVERPDGSNFTLKIRSTKLEDSAMYFCASSRWTSGSSTDTQYFGPGTRLTVL.

The rearrangement joins TRBV7-2 to TRBJ1-1, with D uncertain. This CDR3 has 15 residues. V was cut by 3 bases and J by 4 bases, with 15 bases left in between. Germline V CDR1 and CDR2: SGHTA, FQGNSA. The CDR3 loop is CASSLGLGRRTEAFF. The CDR3 DNA reads as TGTGCCAGCAGCTTGGGGTTGGGGAGGCGCACTGAAGCTTTCTTT.

The chain joins TRBV5-1 to TRBJ2-3, with 9 bases fitting TRBD1. The J segment lost 0 bases and the V segment lost 5 bases, leaving 13 bases of the junction unmatched. The CDR3 has 18 amino acids. Looked up from germline, CDR1 is SGHRS and CDR2 is YFSETQ. CDR3 amino acids: CASSRAPGTGKSTDTQYF. The CDR3 DNA sequence: TGCGCCAGCAGTCGTGCGCCCGGGACAGGGAAGAGCACAGATACGCAGTATTTT.

This clone showed up just once. This rearrangement joins TRBV7-9 to TRBJ1-1; no definite D call. The length of the CDR3 is 13 residues. Trimming took off 1 base at V and 4 bases at J, with 7 bases between the two ends. The germline CDR1 and CDR2 sequences are SEHNR and FQNEAQ (reference sequence). The CDR3 region is CASSLEIITEAFF. The CDR3 DNA follows: TGTGCCAGCAGCTTAGAAATCATCACTGAAGCTTTCTTT. The variable domain in full, with the rest retrieved from reference TRBV7-9 and TRBJ1-1, is DTGVSQNPRHKITKRGQNVTFRCDPISEHNRLYWYRQTLGQGPEFLTYFQNEAQLEKSRLLSDRFSAERPKGSFSTLEIQRTEQGDSAMYLCASSLEIITEAFFGQGTRLTVV.

This clone showed up just a few times. In DNA form, the CDR3 reads TGTGCCAGCAGCTCTACTAGCGGGAGGGCTTTCGAGCAGTACTTC. It codes for CASSSTSGRAFEQYF. The chain is built from TRBV3-1 (or the pseudogene TRBV3-2) and TRBJ2-7; 13 bases align to TRBD2. Germline CDR1 and CDR2: LGHDT and YNNKEL (reference sequence). This CDR3 region has 15 residues. J lost 6 bases, V lost 5 bases, and 7 bases had no gene match.

V gene TRBV7-8 combines with J gene TRBJ1-6; no reliable D call. CDR1 SGHVS and CDR2 FQNEAQ come from the germline V gene. Trimming cost V 5 bases and J 6 bases, with 11 bases left between them. The CDR3 has 14 amino acids. CDR3 amino acids: CASSNGLINSPLHF. The CDR3 coding sequence is TGTGCCAGCAGCAACGGACTGATTAATTCACCCCTCCACTTT.

The table lists this clone with a few counts. The CDR3 nucleotides are TGTGCCAGCAGCCCAAGGGGCGCGTTCGGCTACACCTTC. Amino acids: CASSPRGAFGYTF. The rearrangement uses TRBV9 and TRBJ1-2; D is perhaps TRBD1 (5 bases). Germline assignment: CDR1 SGDLS and CDR2 YYNGEE. V was cut by 4 bases and J by 8 bases, with 15 bases left in between. The CDR3 has 13 residues.

This chain uses TRBV29-1 with TRBJ1-1; no reliable D call. The CDR3 is made up of 13 amino acids. Per the germline V gene, CDR1 is SQVTM and CDR2 is ANQGSEA. The V end lost 4 bases, the J end lost 0 bases, and 9 bases lay between the germline ends. CDR3 in DNA: TGCAGCGTTGGTGTTCAGATGAACACTGAAGCTTTCTTT. Encoded protein: CSVGVQMNTEAFF.

The chain recombines TRBV12-3 or TRBV12-4 with TRBJ2-1, with D uncertain. The CDR3 has 13 residues. Between the trimmed V and J ends, which lost 3 bases and 3 bases, there was a span of 6 bases. CDR3 sequence: CASSFFLYNEQFF. The CDR3 region has the DNA TGTGCCAGCAGTTTTTTCCTCTACAATGAGCAGTTCTTC.

V gene TRBV6-5 combines with J gene TRBJ1-2, with 7 bases matching TRBD1. V dropped 0 bases and J dropped 7; count of bases not matched to a gene: 11. The CDR3 totals 16 residues. Germline V gives CDR1 MNHEY, CDR2 SVGAGI. In DNA form, the CDR3 reads TGTGCCAGCAGTTACTCACTAGGACAGGACGGCATTGGCTACACCTTC. Its translation: CASSYSLGQDGIGYTF.

The V call is TRBV7-2, the J call TRBJ2-1, with D maybe TRBD1 (6 bases). The CDR3 covers 14 residues. V lost 1 base, J lost 4 bases, and 8 bases lay in between. The germline V gene encodes CDR1 SGHTA and CDR2 FQGNSA. Here the CDR3 reads CASSLGTEYNEQFF. The CDR3 nucleotides are TGTGCCAGCAGCTTAGGGACAGAATACAATGAGCAGTTCTTC.

The rearrangement links TRBV11-2 to TRBJ1-5; D gene ambiguous. The germline V gene has CDR1 SGHAT and CDR2 FQNNGV. Trimming took 1 base from V and 4 from J, leaving 14 bases between them. The CDR3 has 16 residues. CDR3 nucleotides: TGTGCCAGCAGCTTAGGGGGAGCGGCCAAGAATCAGCCCCAGCATTTT. Its protein is CASSLGGAAKNQPQHF.

The J gene is TRBJ2-4, the V gene TRBV5-6; possible D gene TRBD1, 5 bases. The V and J ends lost 4 bases and 8 bases respectively, with 22 bases between them. The germline V gene encodes CDR1 SGHDT and CDR2 YYEEEE. This CDR3 is built from 16 residues. DNA of the CDR3: TGTGCCAGCAGCCCTCGCCGGTCAGGGTTTAGTGACATTCAGTACTTC. The encoded protein is CASSPRRSGFSDIQYF.

This clone was detected only a few times. V is TRBV21-1 and J is TRBJ1-5; TRBD1, as called in the table, went unchecked against the DNA. TRBV21-1 has pseudogene status. This CDR3 is 15 amino acids long. The CDR3 nucleotides are TGTGCCAGCAGCAGAAAGACAGGGTGCAATCAGCCCCAGCATTTT. It encodes CASSRKTGCNQPQHF.

The chain is built from TRBV2 and TRBJ1-2, with D unclear. Germline values: CDR1 SNHLY, CDR2 FYNNEI. Trimming removed 9 bases at V and 7 bases at J, with 15 bases between. The CDR3 is 12 residues long. CDR3 bases: TGTGCCAGTAATGGACTCCCGTCTGGCTACACCTTC. Translating gives CASNGLPSGYTF.

Here the CDR3 reads CASSPRTGDTQYF. CDR3 nucleotide sequence: TGTGCCAGCAGCCCCCGCACAGGAGATACGCAGTATTTT. The rearrangement links TRBV11-3 to TRBJ2-3; TRBD1 might be the D (5 bases). This CDR3 spans 13 amino acids. Between the trimmed V and J ends, which lost 5 bases and 5 bases, there was a span of 11 bases. From germline, CDR1 is SGHNT and CDR2 YENEEA.